This T cell receptor beta chain was observed in a study of radiotherapy plus CTLA-4 blockade in lung cancer. Generated by immunoSEQ multiplex PCR, the TCRdb table keeps only in-frame clones and is missing some. The data show around 85,000 clones, with 70% to 90% seen just once and approximately 2.2% held by the top ten. The source was peripheral blood, collected from a patient treated with radiotherapy plus ipilimumab. The clonotype originates from a human donor with non-small cell lung cancer who had a partial response to radiotherapy plus ipilimumab.

The CDR3 region has the DNA TGTGCCAGTAGTATAAGACAAGGCCCCACTAACTATGGCTACACCTTC. This gives the protein CASSIRQGPTNYGYTF. V and J are TRBV19 and TRBJ1-2; no definite D call. The V end lost 2 bases, the J end lost 0 bases, and 13 bases lay between the germline ends. Germline CDR1 is LNHDA and CDR2 is SQIVND (reference sequence). The CDR3 covers 16 residues.